This TCR beta chain comes out of a study of T-cell reconstitution after alpha-beta-depleted transplantation in children (dated by TCRdb to 2015 to 2016). Background for the entire study: Using TCR repertoire profiling, the study followed T-cell immune reconstitution in a quantitative way in children after TCRalphabeta/CD19-depleted allogeneic hematopoietic cell transplantation. General study outcomes and caveats: The apparently early alphabetaT-cell count recovery about two months after transplant was reportedly dependent on only several hundred rapidly expanded clones derived from non-depleted graft cells. In some patients, the high TCRbeta diversity seen at day 60 was put down to recipient T cells and intrathymic progenitors that had survived conditioning. Hyperexpanded clone frequencies declined over subsequent months; after one year, T-cell counts and TCRbeta diversity were mostly attributed to newly produced T cells.

Via the germline V gene, CDR1 is MDHEN and CDR2 SYDVKM. The CDR3 goes from the cysteine to the phenylalanine over 11 residues. Of all the DNA, just the CDR3 is kept, 33 bases in frame from base 1. V is cut by 8 bases and J by 0 bases, and the space between the germline ends is 5 bases. The treatment or condition label for this specimen denotes: allogeneic hematopoietic cell transplantation with graft depleted of TCRalphabeta T cells and CD19 B cells. The transplant recipients were children given TCRalphabeta/CD19-depleted allogeneic hematopoietic cell grafts. There are many counts of this clonotype. Its antigen is currently not known. One base away there is no much larger clone; base qualities are not given. Receptor libraries were prepared by PCR. The sequencer was an Illumina HiSeq 2500. Molecular barcoding was employed in the preparation of TCR libraries, with unique molecular identifiers being used to normalize TCRbeta repertoire quantification. TCRdb redid the processing of the public reads, applying fastp at Q25 and MiXCR, and retained in-frame beta chains. One record per CDR3 amino acid sequence lists the most common genes and DNA. Present in this sample are roughly 350,000 distinct CDR3 sequences, roughly 16% of which were seen just once. The ten largest clones take up 35% to 50% of the sample.

This TCR was recovered from a male patient aged 2 to 10 who had a stem cell transplant for acute lymphoblastic leukemia, so the T cells may come from the graft donor. The rearranged chain carries TRBV28 and TRBJ2-7, with the D gene not clear enough to name. This specimen consisted of PBMCs, mostly from graft donor cells, obtained 360 days after TCRalphabeta/CD19-depleted stem cell transplant. The DNA sequence is given as TGTGCCAGCCTGCACTCCTACGAGCAGTACTTC. Translated, it reads CASLHSYEQYF.